The subject of this entry is one T cell receptor (beta chain). This entry comes from a study of PD-L1 blockade in urothelial cancer. Study details: Male sex and bladder-origin urothelial cancer were recorded for about 85% of the roughly 30 patients.

CDR3 size: 13 residues. The ends were cut back, 4 bases at V and 5 bases at J, with 11 bases in the middle. CDR1 is SGHDN and CDR2 is FVKESK in the germline V gene. Assay used: immunoSEQ multiplex PCR; TCRdb lists only in-frame clones, some missing. The sample yields under 40,000 clones, around nine tenths seen once. The chain uses TRBV14 and TRBJ1-1, with unresolved D. This sample comprised PBMCs, obtained around atezolizumab (anti-PD-L1) treatment. This sequence was found in a man between 65 and 85 years old with urothelial cancer. CDR3 nucleotide sequence: TGTGCCAGCAGCCTAGTCGTCGGGACTGAAGCTTTCTTT. This translates into CASSLVVGTEAFF.